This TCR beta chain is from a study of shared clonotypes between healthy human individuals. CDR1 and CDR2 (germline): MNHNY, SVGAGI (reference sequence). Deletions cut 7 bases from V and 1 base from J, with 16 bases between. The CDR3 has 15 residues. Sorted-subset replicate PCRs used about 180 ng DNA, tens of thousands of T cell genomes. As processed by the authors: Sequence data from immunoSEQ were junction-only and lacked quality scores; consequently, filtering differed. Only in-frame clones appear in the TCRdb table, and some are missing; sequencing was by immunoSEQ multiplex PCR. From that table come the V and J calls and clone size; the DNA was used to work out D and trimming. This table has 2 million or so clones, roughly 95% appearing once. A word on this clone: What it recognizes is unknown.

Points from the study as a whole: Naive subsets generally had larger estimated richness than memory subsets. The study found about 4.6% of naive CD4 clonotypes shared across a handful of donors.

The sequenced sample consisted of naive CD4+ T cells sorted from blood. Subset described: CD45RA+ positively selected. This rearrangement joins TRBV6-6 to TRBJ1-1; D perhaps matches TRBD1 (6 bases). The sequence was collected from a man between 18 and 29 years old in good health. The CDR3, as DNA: TGTGCCAGCAACCCGGGAGGGGGGAAGAACACTGAAGCTTTCTTT. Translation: CASNPGGGKNTEAFF.